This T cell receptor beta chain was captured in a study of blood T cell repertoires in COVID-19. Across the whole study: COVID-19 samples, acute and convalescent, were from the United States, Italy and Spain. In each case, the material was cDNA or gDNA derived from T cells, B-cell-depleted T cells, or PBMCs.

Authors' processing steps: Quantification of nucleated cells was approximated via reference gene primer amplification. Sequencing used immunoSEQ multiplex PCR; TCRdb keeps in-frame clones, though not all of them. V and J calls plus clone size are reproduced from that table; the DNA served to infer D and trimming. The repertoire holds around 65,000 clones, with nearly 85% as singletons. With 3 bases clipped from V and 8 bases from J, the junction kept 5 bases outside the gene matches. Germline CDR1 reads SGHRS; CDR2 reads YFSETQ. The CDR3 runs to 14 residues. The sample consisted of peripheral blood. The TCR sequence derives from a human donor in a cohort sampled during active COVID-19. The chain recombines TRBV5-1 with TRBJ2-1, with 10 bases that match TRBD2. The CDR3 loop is CASSSRSGRDEQFF. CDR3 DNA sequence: TGCGCCAGCAGCTCAAGGAGCGGGAGGGATGAGCAGTTCTTC.